Listed below are T cell receptor beta chains from one sample, sequenced in a study of somatic mutations in cytotoxic T cells in rheumatoid arthritis. Repertoires were generated with immunoSEQ multiplex PCR, while TCRdb's copy carries only in-frame clones and drops some. The sample shows roughly 14,000 clones, about nine tenths of them seen only once. The sequenced material came from CD4+ T cells sorted from blood. Receptors originate from a man aged 70 or older with rheumatoid arthritis. Both conserved end residues are part of each CDR3. The order of the fields is V gene, J gene, clone size, D gene, CDR3 protein, CDR3 DNA. The D gene is left open where the match is weak. Some rows mark clone size as missing; the rest say once, few, many or name a class of expanded clone.

V: TRBV19; J: TRBJ2-1; size: .; D: .; CDR3: CASSIDLFPSQQFF; DNA: TGTGCCAGTAGTATAGATCTATTCCCCTCCCAGCAGTTCTTC
V: TRBV21-1; J: TRBJ2-7; size: .; D: .; CDR3: CASSAGTDASYEQYF; DNA: TGTGCCAGCAGCGCCGGGACAGACGCCTCCTACGAGCAGTACTTC
V: TRBV5-1; J: TRBJ2-1; size: .; D: TRBD2; CDR3: CASSLEPTSGGVGEQFF; DNA: TGCGCCAGCAGCTTGGAACCAACTAGCGGGGGGGTAGGGGAGCAGTTCTTC
V: TRBV6-5; J: TRBJ2-5; size: .; D: .; CDR3: CASSLSGPHQTQYF; DNA: TGTGCCAGCAGCCTCAGCGGACCCCACCAGACCCAGTACTTC
V: TRBV25-1; J: TRBJ2-7; size: .; D: TRBD1; CDR3: CASSRQGDSYEQYF; DNA: TGTGCCAGCAGCCGACAGGGTGACTCCTACGAGCAGTACTTC
V: TRBV9; J: TRBJ2-2; size: once; D: TRBD2; CDR3: CASSVVAGAGELFF; DNA: TGTGCCAGCAGCGTAGTAGCGGGGGCCGGGGAGCTGTTTTTT
V: TRBV5-1; J: TRBJ2-3; size: .; D: .; CDR3: CATRDGGASTDTQYF; DNA: TGCGCCACCCGAGACGGAGGCGCTAGCACAGATACGCAGTATTTT
V: TRBV6-6; J: TRBJ2-5; size: .; D: .; CDR3: CASSTDRQETQYF; DNA: TGTGCCAGCAGTACAGACAGACAAGAGACCCAGTACTTC
V: TRBV2; J: TRBJ1-2; size: .; D: .; CDR3: CASSESGYGYTF; DNA: TGTGCCAGCAGTGAGTCCGGGTATGGCTACACCTTC
V: TRBV19; J: TRBJ1-4; size: few; D: .; CDR3: CASTLNQGDEKLFF; DNA: TGTGCCAGTACCCTAAACCAGGGTGACGAAAAACTGTTTTTT
V: TRBV30; J: TRBJ1-3; size: .; D: TRBD1; CDR3: CAWDRANGNTIYF; DNA: TGTGCCTGGGACAGGGCCAACGGAAACACCATATATTTT
V: TRBV19; J: TRBJ1-2; size: .; D: .; CDR3: CASSILPPKGIRLFGYTF; DNA: TGTGCCAGTAGTATTCTCCCCCCCAAGGGGATCCGGCTATTTGGCTACACCTTC
V: TRBV30; J: TRBJ2-6; size: .; D: TRBD2; CDR3: CAWSTLAGGYDSGANVLTF; DNA: TGTGCCTGGAGTACCCTAGCGGGGGGCTACGACTCTGGGGCCAACGTCCTGACTTTC
V: TRBV7-2; J: TRBJ2-1; size: .; D: TRBD2; CDR3: CASSFVGLATFF; DNA: TGTGCCAGCAGCTTCGTGGGACTAGCCACCTTCTTC
V: TRBV18; J: TRBJ2-3; size: .; D: .; CDR3: CASSPREDTQYF; DNA: TGTGCCAGCTCACCAAGAGAAGATACGCAGTATTTT
V: TRBV25-1; J: TRBJ2-2; size: .; D: TRBD2; CDR3: CASSERSGRTSTGELFF; DNA: TGTGCCAGCAGTGAACGTAGCGGGAGGACGAGCACCGGGGAGCTGTTTTTT
V: TRBV23-1; J: TRBJ2-5; size: .; D: .; CDR3: CASSQSRRIVTQYF; DNA: TGCGCCAGCAGTCAATCGAGGCGCATCGTGACCCAGTACTTC
V: TRBV28; J: TRBJ2-7; size: .; D: .; CDR3: CASRSGQSVYEQYF; DNA: TGTGCCAGCAGATCCGGACAGTCCGTCTACGAGCAGTACTTC
V: TRBV2; J: TRBJ1-3; size: .; D: .; CDR3: CASSGEGTSGNTIYF; DNA: TGTGCCAGCAGTGGGGAAGGGACTTCTGGAAACACCATATATTTT
V: TRBV6-5; J: TRBJ2-7; size: .; D: TRBD1; CDR3: CASSYLPQGAYEQYF; DNA: TGTGCCAGCAGTTACCTTCCACAGGGGGCGTACGAGCAGTACTTC
V: TRBV14; J: TRBJ2-3; size: once; D: TRBD2; CDR3: CVSSPLAGGPTDTQYF; DNA: TGTGTCAGCAGCCCTCTAGCGGGGGGGCCGACAGATACGCAGTATTTT
V: TRBV19; J: TRBJ2-1; size: .; D: TRBD2; CDR3: CASSEAGRYEQFF; DNA: TGTGCCAGTAGTGAAGCGGGAAGGTATGAGCAGTTCTTC
V: TRBV11-2; J: TRBJ2-3; size: once; D: .; CDR3: CASSVLTDTQYF; DNA: TGTGCCAGCAGCGTCCTCACAGATACGCAGTATTTT
V: TRBV6-5; J: TRBJ2-7; size: .; D: .; CDR3: CASSPQVSATEQYF; DNA: TGTGCCAGCAGCCCCCAGGTTTCAGCTACCGAGCAGTACTTC
V: TRBV21-1; J: TRBJ2-5; size: .; D: .; CDR3: CASKKRGAKETQYF; DNA: TGTGCCAGCAAAAAGCGGGGGGCGAAAGAGACCCAGTACTTC
V: TRBV7-9; J: TRBJ1-1; size: .; D: .; CDR3: CASSPGAYTEAFF; DNA: TGTGCCAGCAGCCCAGGGGCGTACACTGAAGCTTTCTTT
V: TRBV2; J: TRBJ1-1; size: .; D: .; CDR3: CASSSRPVQNTEAFF; DNA: TGTGCCAGCAGCTCCCGCCCAGTACAGAACACTGAAGCTTTCTTT
V: TRBV5-6; J: TRBJ2-7; size: once; D: .; CDR3: CASSAGVSEQYF; DNA: TGTGCCAGCAGCGCCGGGGTGAGCGAGCAGTACTTC
V: TRBV7-2; J: TRBJ2-5; size: .; D: .; CDR3: CASSLTEGRATQYF; DNA: TGTGCCAGCAGCTTAACGGAGGGCCGGGCGACCCAGTACTTC
V: TRBV28; J: TRBJ1-1; size: once; D: .; CDR3: CALGAPLDTEAFF; DNA: TGTGCTTTGGGGGCCCCTTTGGACACTGAAGCTTTCTTT
V: TRBV10-3; J: TRBJ2-5; size: .; D: TRBD1; CDR3: CAISGTGEWETQYF; DNA: TGTGCCATCAGTGGGACAGGGGAATGGGAGACCCAGTACTTC
V: TRBV18; J: TRBJ1-2; size: .; D: TRBD1; CDR3: CASSPTEGANGYTF; DNA: TGTGCCAGCTCACCCACGGAGGGGGCGAATGGCTACACCTTC
V: TRBV27; J: TRBJ2-1; size: .; D: TRBD2; CDR3: CASSFSGGQYNEQFF; DNA: TGTGCCAGCAGTTTTAGCGGGGGGCAGTACAATGAGCAGTTCTTC
V: TRBV2; J: TRBJ2-2; size: medium-sized; D: TRBD2; CDR3: CASGREYTGELFF; DNA: TGTGCCAGCGGGCGGGAGTACACCGGGGAGCTGTTTTTT
V: TRBV6-5; J: TRBJ2-1; size: .; D: TRBD2; CDR3: CASVQAGVENEQFF; DNA: TGTGCCAGCGTCCAGGCGGGAGTTGAGAATGAGCAGTTCTTC
V: TRBV10-3; J: TRBJ2-7; size: .; D: .; CDR3: CATTRDSPYEQYF; DNA: TGTGCCACCACTCGGGACTCCCCCTACGAGCAGTACTTC
V: TRBV11-2; J: TRBJ1-2; size: .; D: .; CDR3: CASSLVGPPDF; DNA: TGTGCCAGCAGCTTAGTTGGGCCGCCGGACTTC
V: TRBV5-1; J: TRBJ2-5; size: .; D: .; CDR3: CASSYSETQYF; DNA: TGCGCCAGCAGTTATTCAGAGACCCAGTACTTC
V: TRBV6-5; J: TRBJ1-4; size: .; D: .; CDR3: CASKGGGSTNEKLFF; DNA: TGTGCCAGCAAAGGCGGGGGTTCAACTAATGAAAAACTGTTTTTT
V: TRBV19; J: TRBJ2-3; size: .; D: .; CDR3: CASKLQRGTDTQYF; DNA: TGTGCCAGTAAGTTGCAGCGGGGCACAGATACGCAGTATTTT
V: TRBV12-5; J: TRBJ1-2; size: .; D: TRBD1; CDR3: CASGPTGWNYGYTF; DNA: TGTGCTAGTGGCCCGACAGGGTGGAACTATGGCTACACCTTC
V: TRBV28; J: TRBJ2-1; size: .; D: TRBD1; CDR3: CASSTGINEQFF; DNA: TGTGCCAGCTCGACAGGGATTAATGAGCAGTTCTTC
V: TRBV4-2; J: TRBJ1-3; size: once; D: .; CDR3: CASSQESVSGNTIYF; DNA: TGTGCCAGCAGCCAAGAGTCCGTTTCTGGAAACACCATATATTTT
V: TRBV5-1; J: TRBJ2-5; size: .; D: TRBD1; CDR3: CASSFGQGFGETQYF; DNA: TGCGCCAGCAGCTTCGGACAGGGCTTCGGAGAGACCCAGTACTTC
V: TRBV6-6; J: TRBJ2-5; size: .; D: TRBD1; CDR3: CASRPTGEETQYF; DNA: TGTGCCAGCAGGCCGACAGGGGAAGAGACCCAGTACTTC
V: TRBV5-4; J: TRBJ2-5; size: .; D: .; CDR3: CASSLALASETQYF; DNA: TGTGCCAGCAGCTTGGCGCTAGCGTCGGAGACCCAGTACTTC
V: TRBV6-1; J: TRBJ2-7; size: .; D: .; CDR3: CASSRMVSGLYEQYF; DNA: TGTGCCAGCAGTAGGATGGTCTCGGGGTTGTACGAGCAGTACTTC
V: TRBV18; J: TRBJ2-7; size: .; D: TRBD2; CDR3: CASSPALARDEQYF; DNA: TGTGCCAGCTCACCAGCACTAGCGAGGGACGAGCAGTACTTC
V: TRBV4-1; J: TRBJ2-7; size: .; D: TRBD1; CDR3: CASSQGGQGKGEQYF; DNA: TGCGCCAGCAGCCAAGGGGGACAGGGGAAGGGCGAGCAGTACTTC
V: TRBV6-5; J: TRBJ1-2; size: .; D: TRBD1; CDR3: CASRPTGGNGYTF; DNA: TGTGCCAGCCGTCCGACAGGGGGCAATGGCTACACCTTC
V: TRBV19; J: TRBJ1-2; size: .; D: .; CDR3: CASTPGFHEENYGYTF; DNA: TGTGCCAGTACCCCGGGATTTCATGAGGAGAACTATGGCTACACCTTC
V: TRBV2; J: TRBJ1-2; size: .; D: .; CDR3: CASSDRQPYGYTF; DNA: TGTGCCAGCAGTGACCGACAGCCCTATGGCTACACCTTC
V: TRBV6-5; J: TRBJ2-2; size: .; D: TRBD1; CDR3: CASRARGPGTGELFF; DNA: TGTGCCAGCAGAGCCAGGGGGCCGGGCACCGGGGAGCTGTTTTTT
V: TRBV2; J: TRBJ1-4; size: .; D: .; CDR3: CASRNTESNEKLFF; DNA: TGTGCCAGCAGGAATACAGAATCCAATGAAAAACTGTTTTTT
V: TRBV5-4; J: TRBJ2-6; size: .; D: .; CDR3: CASSSGGTGANVLTF; DNA: TGTGCCAGCAGCTCCGGGGGTACCGGGGCCAACGTCCTGACTTTC
V: TRBV25-1; J: TRBJ2-1; size: .; D: .; CDR3: CASSAMPPSSYNEQFF; DNA: TGTGCCAGCAGTGCCATGCCCCCTAGCTCCTACAATGAGCAGTTCTTC